The TCR beta chain under discussion was sequenced for a study of blood T cells in healthy people across ages. As concerns this clonotype: Antigen: not known. A read error may explain this, as a much larger clone is one base away.

Study-wide findings and caveats: Naive T cell percentage and TCR beta diversity correlated strongly.

Next came a second PCR, run for about 6 to 12 cycles, which used a sample-barcoded 5' primer along with a J-beta primer mix. TCRdb reprocessed the 5' RACE reads with MiXCR, giving one entry per CDR3 protein. The sample lists about 1.6 million distinct CDR3 sequences, roughly a third occurring once. The CDR3 contains 12 residues. Germline V gene sequence: CDR1 SQVTM, CDR2 ANQGSEA. V dropped 3 bases and J dropped 9 bases, with 12 bases sitting between them. Sequencing input: blood. This TCR came from a woman in her thirties in good health. This chain uses TRBV29-1 with TRBJ2-1; D gene ambiguous. The CDR3 DNA sequence: TGCAGCGTTGACCTTAAATCCATTGAGCAGTTCTTC. This translates into CSVDLKSIEQFF.